This T cell receptor beta chain was captured by sequencing in a study of cytomegalovirus exposure and HLA in healthy donors. Profiled with immunoSEQ multiplex PCR; TCRdb holds only in-frame clones, not every one. The sample has 150,000 to 200,000 clones; less than 95% are singletons. General study points: TCR clusters originating in the first cohort tended to co-occur in the approximately 120 validation repertoires, according to a later analysis.

The trim removed 0 bases at V and 0 bases at J, leaving 10 bases unmatched. The CDR3 loop spans 18 amino acids. The germline V gene has CDR1 LGHNA and CDR2 YNFKEQ. This clone was found once. Its cognate antigen is unknown. Sequencing was carried out using PBMCs. The chain is built from TRBV4-2 and TRBJ2-5; TRBD1 matches at 7 bases. This clonotype originated in a woman aged 18-29 years in good health and CMV-seropositive. The CDR3: CASSQDKGLTGYQETQYF. The CDR3 DNA sequence: TGTGCCAGCAGCCAAGATAAGGGGCTGACAGGGTACCAAGAGACCCAGTACTTC.